This T cell receptor beta chain was documented in a study of T cell responses to AZD1222 COVID-19 vaccine. As for the study in general: Second-dose groups at about 4 or about 12 weeks were pooled.

Germline assignment: CDR1 SGHNT and CDR2 YYREEE (reference sequence). The V end was cut by 4 bases, the J end by 5 bases, with 19 bases between. The CDR3 is 16 amino acids. The assay was immunoSEQ multiplex PCR, and TCRdb's table has in-frame clones only and misses some. The sample has approximately 110,000 clones, roughly 90% seen once. This receptor was taken from an adult in good health. The sample consisted of peripheral blood, taken on day 0 of AZD1222 vaccination. The rearrangement joins TRBV5-4 to TRBJ2-1; D remains ambiguous. The CDR3 nucleotides are TGTGCCAGCAGCCATAAACCAAAAGGAATTCACAATGAGCAGTTCTTC. It yields the protein CASSHKPKGIHNEQFF.